This entry concerns a single TCR beta chain. Germline V gene sequence: CDR1 LGHDT, CDR2 YNNKEL (reference sequence). Trimming stripped 4 bases from V and 8 bases from J, with 11 bases between. The CDR3 runs 12 residues. This sample was taken from a study of blood T cell repertoires in COVID-19. Enrollees, about 18 to 90 years old, lived in 24 US areas. Cohorts were assigned according to the clinical history that participants reported. Some clones are missing from TCRdb's copy, which holds only in-frame ones; the method was immunoSEQ multiplex PCR. The profile shows some 200,000 clones, about 81% of them singletons.

The chain carries TRBV3-1 (or the pseudogene TRBV3-2) and TRBJ1-2; weak D call: TRBD1 (6 bases). The clonotype was recovered from a man aged 35 to 55 who had recovered from COVID-19. The sequenced sample was PBMCs or T cells enriched from blood (not recorded which). DNA for the CDR3: TGTGCCAGCAGCCTCGGACAGCTGGGCTACACCTTC. Its translation: CASSLGQLGYTF.